These 13 T cell receptor beta chains originate from one sample sequenced in a study of OX40 agonist ivuxolimab in advanced cancers. Data came from immunoSEQ multiplex PCR; TCRdb stores just in-frame clones and leaves some out. The table shows about 70,000 clones, with roughly 90% occurring only once. The specimen was CD4+ or CD8+ T cells sorted from blood, collected in a trial of the OX40 agonist ivuxolimab. The receptors here all came from an adult with an advanced solid tumor such as melanoma, head and neck, liver or kidney cancer.

The genes are TRBV7-8 and TRBJ1-5; perhaps TRBD1 as D (5 bases). The CDR3 runs to 16 residues. The germline V and J ends were trimmed by 2 bases and 1 base, with 12 bases remaining between them. Per the germline V gene, CDR1 is SGHVS and CDR2 is FQNEAQ. The CDR3 coding sequence is TGTGCCAGCAGCTTATTTTCTCGGGGGAGCAATCAGCCCCAGCATTTT. Protein: CASSLFSRGSNQPQHF.

CDR3 loop: CASIGGGNTIYF. The CDR3, as DNA: TGTGCCAGTATTGGGGGGGGAAACACCATATATTTT. The chain couples TRBV19 to TRBJ1-3; weak D call: TRBD1 (5 bases). CDR3 size: 12 residues. Trimming took off 7 bases at V and 4 bases at J, with 8 bases between the two ends. Germline V lookup: CDR1 LNHDA, CDR2 SQIVND (reference sequence). The variable domain in full, completed from reference TRBV19 and TRBJ1-3, reads DGGITQSPKYLFRKEGQNVTLSCEQNLNHDAMYWYRQDPGQGLRLIYYSQIVNDFQKGDIAEGYSVSREKKESFPLTVTSAQKNPTAFYLCASIGGGNTIYFGEGSWLTVV.

The V gene is TRBV7-9, the J gene TRBJ2-7, with D perhaps being TRBD1 or TRBD2 (5 bases each). The V end lost 0 bases, the J end lost 2 bases, and 14 bases lay between the germline ends. Germline V gives CDR1 SEHNR, CDR2 FQNEAQ (reference sequence). The CDR3 runs to 16 residues. CDR3 sequence reads: CASSLALRGSTYEQYF. The CDR3 nucleotides are TGTGCCAGCAGCTTAGCGCTCCGGGGCAGCACCTACGAGCAGTACTTC.

In DNA form, the CDR3 reads TGTGCCAGCTCACCACCAGGGGTCACTGAAGCTTTCTTT. Translation gives CASSPPGVTEAFF. The gene calls are TRBV18 and TRBJ1-1, with D perhaps TRBD1 (5 bases). Germline loops: CDR1 KGHSH, CDR2 LQKENI. The V gene lost 0 bases and the J gene lost 4 bases, with 6 bases spanning the gap. The CDR3 covers 13 residues.

This clone was found a few times. The chain carries TRBV4-1 and TRBJ1-6; 10 bases match TRBD1. The CDR3 sequence is 15 residues long. Trimming removed 0 bases from V and 10 bases from J; junction bases left unmatched: 3. Germline V gene lookup returns CDR1 MGHRA and CDR2 YSYEKL. This chain's CDR3 is CASSQEGTGVSPLHF. Here the CDR3 DNA reads TGCGCCAGCAGCCAAGAAGGGACAGGGGTGTCACCCCTCCACTTT.

The CDR3 sequence is CASSAGVTDTQYF. The CDR3, as DNA: TGTGCCAGCAGCGCGGGAGTCACAGATACGCAGTATTTT. The V call is TRBV5-4, the J call TRBJ2-3; 7 bases agree with TRBD2. The germline V gene has CDR1 SGHNT and CDR2 YYREEE (reference sequence). V was clipped by 4 bases and J by 2 bases; unmatched bases: 1. The CDR3 is made up of 13 amino acids.

The chain recombines TRBV5-4 with TRBJ2-3; TRBD2 matches at 15 bases. Per germline, CDR1 SGHNT and CDR2 YYREEE (reference sequence). The CDR3 runs 18 residues. Losses at the gene ends were 0 bases for V and 7 bases for J; bases not matched to a gene: 9. The chain's CDR3 is CASSLAGTSGGKLNTQYF. The CDR3 DNA sequence: TGTGCCAGCAGCTTGGCCGGGACTAGCGGGGGGAAGTTGAATACGCAGTATTTT.

The chain links TRBV2 to TRBJ1-2, with D hard to call. Germline CDR1 reads SNHLY; CDR2 reads FYNNEI. This CDR3 is 14 amino acids long. V was cut by 4 bases and J by 4 bases, with 13 bases left in between. CDR3 sequence (DNA): TGTGCCAGCAGTGCGGTGTCGGCCCTCTATGGCTACACCTTC. It specifies CASSAVSALYGYTF.

This clone was observed a handful of times. The rearrangement links TRBV19 to TRBJ1-5; the match to TRBD1 covers 7 bases. The CDR3 is made up of 14 amino acids. V lost 6 bases to trimming and J lost 4 bases; unmatched junction nucleotides: 6. Germline loops: CDR1 LNHDA, CDR2 SQIVND (reference sequence). The CDR3 is CASRTPGQNQPQHF. In DNA form, the CDR3 reads TGTGCCAGTAGGACACCGGGACAGAATCAGCCCCAGCATTTT.

This clone was found once. The chain is built from TRBV5-1 and TRBJ2-3, with no clear D. Trimming stripped 5 bases from V and 6 bases from J, with 13 bases between. Germline V gene lookup returns CDR1 SGHRS and CDR2 YFSETQ. This CDR3 comprises 13 residues. The CDR3 DNA follows: TGCGCCAGCAGGGAGAGCTGGGTGGATACGCAGTATTTT. Its translation is CASRESWVDTQYF.

The chain recombines TRBV6-1 with TRBJ1-1, with 7 nucleotides matching TRBD1. The ends lost 5 bases at V and 5 bases at J; junction bases unmatched: 2. This CDR3 is 12 amino acids long. Germline CDR1 is MNHNS and CDR2 is SASEGT. The CDR3 DNA reads TGTGCCAGCAGTAACAGGGGAACTGAAGCTTTCTTT. It codes for CASSNRGTEAFF.

The genes are TRBV5-4 and TRBJ2-5; D gene unclear. The CDR3 consists of 15 residues. With 1 base removed from V and 5 bases from J, the gap between germline ends came to 15 bases. The V gene's germline CDR1 is SGHNT and CDR2 YYREEE (reference sequence). Here the CDR3 reads CASSLSLDVRETQYF. The CDR3 nucleotides are TGTGCCAGCAGCTTGTCCCTTGACGTCAGGGAGACCCAGTACTTC.

This chain joins TRBV2 and TRBJ2-5; D is perhaps TRBD2 (5 bases). Per germline, CDR1 SNHLY and CDR2 FYNNEI. This CDR3 has 12 residues. Trimming left V 7 bases short and J 5 bases short, with 11 bases between. The DNA for the CDR3 is TGTGCCAGCAATCTAGCTATGGAGACCCAGTACTTC. This encodes CASNLAMETQYF.